This entry is about one T cell receptor beta chain. This sample was included in a study of memory CD4+ T cells and cytomegalovirus serostatus. Clones were read by immunoSEQ multiplex PCR, and TCRdb kept only the in-frame ones, dropping some. The table shows about 82,000 clones, with around 80% occurring only once. Single viable CD3+CD4+CD8-CD45RO+ cells were sorted as the memory CD4+ T cells. The receptor's source is an adult in good health and CMV-seronegative. The sequenced sample was memory CD4+ T cells from blood.

DNA for the CDR3: TGTGCCAGCGGAAAGTGGGGGGCGGGCGCTTCACCCCTCCACTTT. Its protein is CASGKWGAGASPLHF. V and J are TRBV5-8 and TRBJ1-6; a possible D gene is TRBD1 (6 bases). The ends were cut back, 7 bases at V and 9 bases at J, with 20 bases in the middle. Per germline, CDR1 SGHTS and CDR2 YDEGEE. This CDR3 spans 15 amino acids.